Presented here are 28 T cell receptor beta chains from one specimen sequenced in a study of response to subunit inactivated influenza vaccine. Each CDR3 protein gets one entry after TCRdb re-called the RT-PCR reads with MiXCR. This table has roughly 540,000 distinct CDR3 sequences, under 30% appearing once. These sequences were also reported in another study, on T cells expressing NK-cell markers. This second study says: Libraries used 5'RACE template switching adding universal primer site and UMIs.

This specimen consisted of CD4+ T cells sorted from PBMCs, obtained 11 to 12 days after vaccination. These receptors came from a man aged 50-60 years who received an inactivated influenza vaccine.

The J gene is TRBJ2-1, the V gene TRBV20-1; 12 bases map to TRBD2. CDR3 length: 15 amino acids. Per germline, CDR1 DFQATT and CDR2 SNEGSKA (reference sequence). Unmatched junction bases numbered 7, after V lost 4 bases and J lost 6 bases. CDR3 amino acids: CSATDLAGGSNEQFF. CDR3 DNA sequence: TGCAGTGCTACCGATCTAGCGGGAGGGTCCAATGAGCAGTTCTTC.

The DNA of the CDR3 is TGTGCCAGCAGCGTAAGCCTCGGCTCCGTCGGGGAGCTGTTTTTT. This sequence encodes CASSVSLGSVGELFF. The chain uses TRBV9 and TRBJ2-2; D unclear. The CDR3 consists of 15 residues. The V and J ends lost 1 base and 7 bases respectively, with 14 bases between them. The germline CDR1 and CDR2 sequences are SGDLS and YYNGEE.

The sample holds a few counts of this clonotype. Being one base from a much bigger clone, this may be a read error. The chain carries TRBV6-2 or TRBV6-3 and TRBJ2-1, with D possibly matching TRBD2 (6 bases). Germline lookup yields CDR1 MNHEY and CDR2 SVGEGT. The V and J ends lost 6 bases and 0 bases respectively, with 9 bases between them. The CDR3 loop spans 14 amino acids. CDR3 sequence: CASRPGLSYNEQFF. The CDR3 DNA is TGTGCCAGCAGACCGGGACTCTCCTACAATGAGCAGTTCTTC.

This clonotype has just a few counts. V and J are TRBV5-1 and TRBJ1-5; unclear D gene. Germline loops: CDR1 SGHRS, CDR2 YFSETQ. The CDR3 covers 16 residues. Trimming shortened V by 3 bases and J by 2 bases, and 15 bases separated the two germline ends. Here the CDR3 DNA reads TGCGCCAGCAGCTGGGGTCCATTGGGTGGCAATCAGCCCCAGCATTTT. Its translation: CASSWGPLGGNQPQHF.

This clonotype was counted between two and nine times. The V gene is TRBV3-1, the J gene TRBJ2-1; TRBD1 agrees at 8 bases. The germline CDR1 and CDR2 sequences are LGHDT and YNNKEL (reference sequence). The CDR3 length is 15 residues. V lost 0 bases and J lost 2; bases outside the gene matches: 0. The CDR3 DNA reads TGTGCCAGCAGCCAAGACAGGGGGCCCTACAATGAGCAGTTCTTC. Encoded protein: CASSQDRGPYNEQFF.

Here the CDR3 DNA reads TGTGCCAGCAGCCAAGGCCCCGAAACAGGGGAGCCCCTCCACTTT. Residues: CASSQGPETGEPLHF. The chain combines TRBV4-2 with TRBJ1-6; 7 bases align to TRBD1. Germline trimming cut 1 base from V and 13 bases from J; bases unmatched to any gene: 10. CDR3 length: 15 amino acids. CDR1 is LGHNA and CDR2 is YNFKEQ in the germline V gene.

CDR3 sequence: CASSESGRRDIQYF. DNA of the CDR3: TGTGCCAGCAGTGAGTCCGGACGGCGGGACATTCAGTACTTC. This chain joins TRBV6-1 and TRBJ2-4, with D possibly matching TRBD2 (5 bases). The CDR3 consists of 14 residues. Germline loops: CDR1 MNHNS, CDR2 SASEGT. V lost 3 bases and J 8 bases, leaving 14 bases between the germline ends.

CDR3 bases: TGCAGCGTTGGACATCGGGACAACTACGAGCAGTACTTC. Its translation: CSVGHRDNYEQYF. The chain links TRBV29-1 to TRBJ2-7; a weak D match, TRBD1 (6 bases). The V end was cut by 4 bases, the J end by 3 bases, with 13 bases between. The V gene's germline CDR1 is SQVTM and CDR2 ANQGSEA. The CDR3 is 13 residues long.

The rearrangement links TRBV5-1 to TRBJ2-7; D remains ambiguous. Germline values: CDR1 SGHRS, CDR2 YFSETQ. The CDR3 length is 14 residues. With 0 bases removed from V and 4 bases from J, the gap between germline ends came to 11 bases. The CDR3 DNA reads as TGCGCCAGCAGCTTGGAGGGCTGGGAATACGAGCAGTACTTC. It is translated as CASSLEGWEYEQYF.

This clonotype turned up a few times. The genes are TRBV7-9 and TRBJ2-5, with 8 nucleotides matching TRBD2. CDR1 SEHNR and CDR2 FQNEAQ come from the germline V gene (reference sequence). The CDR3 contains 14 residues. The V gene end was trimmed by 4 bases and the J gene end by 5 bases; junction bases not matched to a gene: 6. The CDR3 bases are TGTGCCAGCAGCTCGGGAGGGGTGTTGGAGACCCAGTACTTC. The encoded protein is CASSSGGVLETQYF. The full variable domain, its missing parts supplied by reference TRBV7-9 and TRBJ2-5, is DTGVSQNPRHKITKRGQNVTFRCDPISEHNRLYWYRQTLGQGPEFLTYFQNEAQLEKSRLLSDRFSAERPKGSFSTLEIQRTEQGDSAMYLCASSSGGVLETQYFGPGTRLLVL.

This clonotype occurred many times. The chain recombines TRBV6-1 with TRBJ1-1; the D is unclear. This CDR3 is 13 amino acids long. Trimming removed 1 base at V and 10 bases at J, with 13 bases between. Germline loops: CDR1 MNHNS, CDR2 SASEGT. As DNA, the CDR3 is TGTGCCAGCAGTGAAGGGGGAGGGTACGGAGCTTTCTTT. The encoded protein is CASSEGGGYGAFF.

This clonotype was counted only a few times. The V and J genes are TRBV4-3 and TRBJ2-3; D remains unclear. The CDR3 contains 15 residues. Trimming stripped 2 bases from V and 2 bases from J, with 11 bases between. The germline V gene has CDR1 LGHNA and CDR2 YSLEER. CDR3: CASSQWAANTDTQYF. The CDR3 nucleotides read TGCGCCAGCAGCCAATGGGCAGCAAACACAGATACGCAGTATTTT.

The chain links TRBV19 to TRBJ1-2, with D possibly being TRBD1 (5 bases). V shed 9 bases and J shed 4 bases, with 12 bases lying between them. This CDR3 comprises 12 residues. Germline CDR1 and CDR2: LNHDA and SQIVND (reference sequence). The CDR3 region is CASRDASYGYTF. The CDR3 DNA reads TGTGCCAGCAGGGACGCCTCCTATGGCTACACCTTC.

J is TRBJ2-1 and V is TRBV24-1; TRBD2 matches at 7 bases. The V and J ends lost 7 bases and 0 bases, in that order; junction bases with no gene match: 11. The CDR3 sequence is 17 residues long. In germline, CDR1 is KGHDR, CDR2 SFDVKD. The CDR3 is CATRAGSGTSSYNEQFF. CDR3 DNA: TGTGCCACCAGGGCAGGGAGCGGGACGAGCTCCTACAATGAGCAGTTCTTC.

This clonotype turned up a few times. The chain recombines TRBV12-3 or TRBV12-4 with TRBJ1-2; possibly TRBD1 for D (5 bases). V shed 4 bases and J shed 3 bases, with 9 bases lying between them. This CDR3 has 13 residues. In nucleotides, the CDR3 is TGTGCCAGCAGTTCAGACAGATACTATGGCTACACCTTC. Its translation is CASSSDRYYGYTF.

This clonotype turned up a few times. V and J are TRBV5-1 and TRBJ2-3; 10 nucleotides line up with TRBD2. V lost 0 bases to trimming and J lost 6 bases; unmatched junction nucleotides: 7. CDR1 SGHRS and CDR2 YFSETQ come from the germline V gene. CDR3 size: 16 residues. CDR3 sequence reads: CASSLDPAGGPDTQYF. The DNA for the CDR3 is TGCGCCAGCAGCTTGGACCCAGCGGGAGGGCCGGATACGCAGTATTTT.

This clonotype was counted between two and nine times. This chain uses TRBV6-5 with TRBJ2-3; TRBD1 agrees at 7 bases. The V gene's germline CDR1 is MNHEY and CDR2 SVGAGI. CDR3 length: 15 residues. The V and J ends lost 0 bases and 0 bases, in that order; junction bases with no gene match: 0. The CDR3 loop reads CASSYSGQSTDTQYF. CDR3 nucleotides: TGTGCCAGCAGTTACTCGGGACAGAGCACAGATACGCAGTATTTT.

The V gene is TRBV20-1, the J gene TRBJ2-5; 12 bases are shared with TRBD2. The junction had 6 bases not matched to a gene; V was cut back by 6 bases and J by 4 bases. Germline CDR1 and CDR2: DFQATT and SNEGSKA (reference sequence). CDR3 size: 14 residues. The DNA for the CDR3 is TGCAGTGCCCGACGGACTAGCGGGACAGAGACCCAGTACTTC. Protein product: CSARRTSGTETQYF.

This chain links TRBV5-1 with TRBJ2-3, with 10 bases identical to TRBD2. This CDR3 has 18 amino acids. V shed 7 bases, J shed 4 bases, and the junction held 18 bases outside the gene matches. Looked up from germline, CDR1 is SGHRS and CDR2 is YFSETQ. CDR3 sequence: CASRPEEGLAIWADTQYF. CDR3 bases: TGCGCCAGCCGCCCCGAAGAGGGACTAGCGATTTGGGCAGATACGCAGTATTTT.

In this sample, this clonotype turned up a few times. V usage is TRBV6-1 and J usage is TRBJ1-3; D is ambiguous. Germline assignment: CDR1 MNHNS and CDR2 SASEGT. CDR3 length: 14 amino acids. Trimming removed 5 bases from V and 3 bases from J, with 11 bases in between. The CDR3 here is CASSPQLSGNTIYF. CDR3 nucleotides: TGTGCCAGCAGTCCGCAACTCAGTGGAAACACCATATATTTT.

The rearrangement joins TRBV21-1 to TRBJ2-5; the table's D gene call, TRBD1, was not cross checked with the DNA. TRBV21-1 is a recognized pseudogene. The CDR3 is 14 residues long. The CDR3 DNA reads TGTGCCAGCAGCAATCCAGGGGGCGAGAAGACCCAGTACTTC. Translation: CASSNPGGEKTQYF.

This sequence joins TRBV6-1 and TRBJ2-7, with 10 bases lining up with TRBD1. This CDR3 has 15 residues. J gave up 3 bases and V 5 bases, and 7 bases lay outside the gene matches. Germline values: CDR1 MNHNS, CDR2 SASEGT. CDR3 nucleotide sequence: TGTGCCAGCAGTCCTGACGGGACAGGGGTCTACGAGCAGTACTTC. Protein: CASSPDGTGVYEQYF.

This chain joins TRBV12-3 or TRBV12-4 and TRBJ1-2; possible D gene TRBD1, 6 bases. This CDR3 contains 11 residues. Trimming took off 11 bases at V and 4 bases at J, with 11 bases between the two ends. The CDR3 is CASARGYGYTF. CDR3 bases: TGTGCCTCCGCCAGGGGCTATGGCTACACCTTC.

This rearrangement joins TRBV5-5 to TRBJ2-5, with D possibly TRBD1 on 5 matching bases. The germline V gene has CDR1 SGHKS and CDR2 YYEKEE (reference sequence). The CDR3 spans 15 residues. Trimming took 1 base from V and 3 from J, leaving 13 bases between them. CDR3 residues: CASSLTGRPEETQYF. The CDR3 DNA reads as TGTGCCAGCAGCTTGACAGGACGCCCCGAAGAGACCCAGTACTTC.

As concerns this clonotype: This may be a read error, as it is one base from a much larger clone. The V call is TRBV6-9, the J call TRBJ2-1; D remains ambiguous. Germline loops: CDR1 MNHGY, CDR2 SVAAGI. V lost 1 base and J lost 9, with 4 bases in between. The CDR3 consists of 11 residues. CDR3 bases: TGTGCCAGCAGTTATTTGGGTGAGCAGTTCTTC. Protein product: CASSYLGEQFF.

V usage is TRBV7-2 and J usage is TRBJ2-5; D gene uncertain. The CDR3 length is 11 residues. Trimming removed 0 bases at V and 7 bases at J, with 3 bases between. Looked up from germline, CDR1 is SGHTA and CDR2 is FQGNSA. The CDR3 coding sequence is TGTGCCAGCAGCTTAGCGGTGACCCAGTACTTC. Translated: CASSLAVTQYF.

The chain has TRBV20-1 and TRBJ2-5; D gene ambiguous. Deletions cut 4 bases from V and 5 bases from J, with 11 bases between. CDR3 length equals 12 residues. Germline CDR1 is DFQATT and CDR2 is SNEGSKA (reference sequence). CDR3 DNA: TGCAGTGCTACACGGACCGGGGAGACCCAGTACTTC. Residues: CSATRTGETQYF.

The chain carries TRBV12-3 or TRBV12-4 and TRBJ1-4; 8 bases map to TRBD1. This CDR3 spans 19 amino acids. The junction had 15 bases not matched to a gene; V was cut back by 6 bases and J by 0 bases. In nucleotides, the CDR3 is TGTGCCAGCAGCATTGATTTACGGACAGGGAATGCAACTAATGAAAAACTGTTTTTT. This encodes CASSIDLRTGNATNEKLFF.